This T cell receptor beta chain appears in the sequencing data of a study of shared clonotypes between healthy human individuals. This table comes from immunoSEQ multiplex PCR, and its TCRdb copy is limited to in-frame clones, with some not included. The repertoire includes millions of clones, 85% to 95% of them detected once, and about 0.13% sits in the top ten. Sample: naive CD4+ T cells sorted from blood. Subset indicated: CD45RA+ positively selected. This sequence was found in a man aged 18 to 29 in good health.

CDR3 loop: CASRLGRTLNTEAFF. DNA for the CDR3: TGTGCCAGCAGACTCGGACGGACCTTGAACACTGAAGCTTTCTTT. The V gene is TRBV27, the J gene TRBJ1-1, with D unclear. With 6 bases removed from V and 0 bases from J, the gap between germline ends came to 14 bases. This CDR3 is built from 15 residues. The germline V gene encodes CDR1 MNHEY and CDR2 SMNVEV (reference sequence).